These T cell receptor beta chains were read from a single sample in a study of monozygotic twins with inflammatory bowel disease. TCRdb processed the 5' RACE reads again and assigns one entry to each CDR3 protein, with no DNA. There are some 130,000 distinct CDR3 sequences in the sample, with roughly 1.2% held by the top ten. Input material: blood. Source of these receptors: a human donor with ulcerative colitis or Crohn's disease, or a healthy co-twin of an affected twin (not recorded which). Both conserved end residues are part of each CDR3. Each record gives: CDR3 protein, V gene, J gene.

cdr3_aa: CASSSKGPPVNEQFF
v_call: TRBV7-9
j_call: TRBJ2-1

cdr3_aa: CASSASIAGGPTDTQYF
v_call: TRBV9
j_call: TRBJ2-3

cdr3_aa: CASSYDRGLGNTIYF
v_call: TRBV6-5
j_call: TRBJ1-3

cdr3_aa: CASSSPAREWAYEQYF
v_call: TRBV7-2
j_call: TRBJ2-7

cdr3_aa: CAIKTSGGHNEQFF
v_call: TRBV10-3
j_call: TRBJ2-1

cdr3_aa: CASSFTDETLAGWSDNEQFF
v_call: TRBV5-1
j_call: TRBJ2-1

cdr3_aa: CASSQRTGRDYTF
v_call: TRBV3-1
j_call: TRBJ1-2

cdr3_aa: CASSDQRQGVHINSYEQYF
v_call: TRBV12-3/TRBV12-4
j_call: TRBJ2-7

cdr3_aa: CASRLLGRGLGAANSPLHF
v_call: TRBV6-5
j_call: TRBJ1-6

cdr3_aa: CASSLISGATGELFF
v_call: TRBV5-5
j_call: TRBJ2-2

cdr3_aa: CASKAGELTYEQYF
v_call: TRBV3-1
j_call: TRBJ2-7

cdr3_aa: CASSLSTSSGNTIYF
v_call: TRBV5-1
j_call: TRBJ1-3

cdr3_aa: CSVGAPDLRQPQHF
v_call: TRBV20-1
j_call: TRBJ1-5

cdr3_aa: CASSLAGGGRVSEQFF
v_call: TRBV7-6
j_call: TRBJ2-1

cdr3_aa: CASSSASGRVYEQYF
v_call: TRBV12-3/TRBV12-4
j_call: TRBJ2-7

cdr3_aa: CSARDLAGLNEQFF
v_call: TRBV20-1
j_call: TRBJ2-1

cdr3_aa: CATSDSVSGTLLDGYTF
v_call: TRBV24-1
j_call: TRBJ1-2

cdr3_aa: CASSLLGQGYEQYF
v_call: TRBV28
j_call: TRBJ2-7

cdr3_aa: CASSLGLPSSYEQYF
v_call: TRBV4-3
j_call: TRBJ2-7

cdr3_aa: CSARGSVYGYTF
v_call: TRBV20-1
j_call: TRBJ1-2

cdr3_aa: CASSTWGLGTNEQFF
v_call: TRBV2
j_call: TRBJ2-1

cdr3_aa: CSARGAGELFF
v_call: TRBV20-1
j_call: TRBJ2-2

cdr3_aa: CASSLEGGSSEQYF
v_call: TRBV5-1
j_call: TRBJ2-7

cdr3_aa: CSARDPTGGVQPQHF
v_call: TRBV20-1
j_call: TRBJ1-5

cdr3_aa: CASRLERDRGNGYTF
v_call: TRBV5-4
j_call: TRBJ1-2

cdr3_aa: CASSFAGAYNEQFF
v_call: TRBV11-2
j_call: TRBJ2-1

cdr3_aa: CSARDGGGNIQYF
v_call: TRBV20-1
j_call: TRBJ2-4

cdr3_aa: CASSPSGTSNTGELFF
v_call: TRBV5-1
j_call: TRBJ2-2

cdr3_aa: CSALLTRQHSNQPQHF
v_call: TRBV20-1
j_call: TRBJ1-5

cdr3_aa: CATSQGASEQYF
v_call: TRBV24-1
j_call: TRBJ2-7

cdr3_aa: CATSVPGGSYNEQFF
v_call: TRBV24-1
j_call: TRBJ2-1

cdr3_aa: CASSLREAGDTIYF
v_call: TRBV11-2
j_call: TRBJ1-3

cdr3_aa: CASSEGQGAHEQYF
v_call: TRBV19
j_call: TRBJ2-7

cdr3_aa: CASSYRDRLSYEQYF
v_call: TRBV6-2/TRBV6-3
j_call: TRBJ2-7

cdr3_aa: CSASRGASGRASSYEQYF
v_call: TRBV20-1
j_call: TRBJ2-7

cdr3_aa: CASTWAVEETQYF
v_call: TRBV5-6
j_call: TRBJ2-5

cdr3_aa: CASSYSTSSYEQYF
v_call: TRBV6-5
j_call: TRBJ2-7

cdr3_aa: CASSSTGHGYTF
v_call: TRBV6-5
j_call: TRBJ1-2

cdr3_aa: CASSAIAGGSYNEQFF
v_call: TRBV5-1
j_call: TRBJ2-1

cdr3_aa: CASSELTGGMGEKLFF
v_call: TRBV25-1
j_call: TRBJ1-4

cdr3_aa: CASSIDRTANTEAFF
v_call: TRBV19
j_call: TRBJ1-1